The sequence of this T cell receptor (beta chain) was determined in a study of radiotherapy plus CTLA-4 blockade in lung cancer. Study at large: Disease control reached about 28%, with objective responses in 15% to 20%.

In regard to this clone: The antigen is not known.

Trimming removed 5 bases from V and 5 bases from J, with 9 bases in between. The CDR3 loop spans 11 amino acids. Looked up from germline, CDR1 is GTSNPN and CDR2 is SVGIG (reference sequence). Findings and caveats of the study: In blood, tumor-derived TCR clones expanded after radiotherapy plus ipilimumab. Reports state that early shifts in blood T cell clones, with interferon-beta, best predicted response.

The study gave focal radiation plus ipilimumab CTLA-4 blockade to patients with chemo-refractory metastatic non-small-cell lung cancer. Assay used: immunoSEQ multiplex PCR; TCRdb lists only in-frame clones, some missing. Counted here are approximately 53,000 clones, 70% to 90% occurring once; the ten biggest clones make up 28%. Sequenced here: peripheral blood, sampled from a patient treated with radiotherapy plus ipilimumab. The V call is TRBV30, the J call TRBJ1-1; D gene ambiguous. This receptor was taken from a human donor with non-small cell lung cancer whose response to radiotherapy plus ipilimumab could not be evaluated. The CDR3 coding sequence is TGTGCCTGGGCTAAAAGAACTGAAGCTTTCTTT. It encodes CAWAKRTEAFF.